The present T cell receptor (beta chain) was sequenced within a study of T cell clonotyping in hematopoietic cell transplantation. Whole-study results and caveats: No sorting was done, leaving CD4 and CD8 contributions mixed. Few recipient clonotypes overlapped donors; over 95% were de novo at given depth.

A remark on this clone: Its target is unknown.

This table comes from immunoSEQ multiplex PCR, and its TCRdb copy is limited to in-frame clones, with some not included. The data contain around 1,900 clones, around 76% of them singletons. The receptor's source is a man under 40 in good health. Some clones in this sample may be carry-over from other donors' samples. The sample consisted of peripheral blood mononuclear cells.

The CDR3 is CATSRDPPDRGDTEAFF. As DNA, the CDR3 is TGTGCCACCAGCAGAGATCCCCCGGACAGGGGGGACACTGAAGCTTTCTTT. The chain is built from TRBV15 and TRBJ1-1; 10 nucleotides agree with TRBD1. Germline CDR1 reads LNHNV; CDR2 reads YYDKDF (reference sequence). J gave up 3 bases and V 0 bases, and 7 bases lay outside the gene matches. The CDR3 is 17 residues long.